A selection of T cell receptor beta chains follows, all from one sample in a study of blood T cell repertoires in COVID-19. Data came from immunoSEQ multiplex PCR; TCRdb stores just in-frame clones and leaves some out. The profile shows some 96,000 clones, roughly 85% of them singletons. Source material: peripheral blood. The receptors originated from a human donor in a cohort sampled during active COVID-19. The CDR3 runs from the conserved cysteine through the conserved F or W. D genes are given only for firm matches. The listing skips clone size in some rows; elsewhere it reads once, few, many or a size class.

CDR3 DNA | CDR3 protein | D gene | clone size | J gene | V gene
TGTGCCAGTAGTATCGGGACTAGCGGGAGTTACGAGCAGTTCTTC | CASSIGTSGSYEQFF | TRBD2 | few | TRBJ2-1 | TRBV19
TGTGCCAGCAGTACAGGGGACCCCTACAATGAGCAGTTCTTC | CASSTGDPYNEQFF | TRBD1 | NA | TRBJ2-1 | TRBV6-5
TGTGCCAGTAGTTCCGGGACAGGGACAGCCAAAAACATTCAGTACTTC | CASSSGTGTAKNIQYF | TRBD1 | once | TRBJ2-4 | TRBV19
TGTGCCAGCAGTGAAGCACCGGGGGCCGGGGAGCTGTTTTTT | CASSEAPGAGELFF | NA | NA | TRBJ2-2 | TRBV6-1
TGTGCCAGCAGCTTGCCAACAGGGGGACATGGCTACACCTTC | CASSLPTGGHGYTF | TRBD1 | NA | TRBJ1-2 | TRBV5-4
TGTGCCAGCAGTTCTAAAGGGACAGGGATGTATAACTATGGCTACACCTTC | CASSSKGTGMYNYGYTF | TRBD1 | once | TRBJ1-2 | TRBV11-2
TGTGCCAGCAGCTTCGGGACAGGGGGCAGAGACCATGAGCAGTTCTTC | CASSFGTGGRDHEQFF | TRBD1 | NA | TRBJ2-1 | TRBV3-1/TRBV3-2
TGTGCCAGCAGCCAAGTGGTTACTACCCAAGAGACCCAGTACTTC | CASSQVVTTQETQYF | NA | NA | TRBJ2-5 | TRBV3-1/TRBV3-2
TGTGCCAGTAGTGCACAGGGCGCAGATACGCAGTATTTT | CASSAQGADTQYF | NA | once | TRBJ2-3 | TRBV19
TGTGCCAGCAGCACCCGACCGGGACTAGAGATCTACGAGCAGTACTTC | CASSTRPGLEIYEQYF | TRBD2 | NA | TRBJ2-7 | TRBV5-5
TGTGCCAGCAGTGAAGCACAGGACCGAGACAATGAGCAGTTCTTC | CASSEAQDRDNEQFF | NA | NA | TRBJ2-1 | TRBV6-1